Presented here are 23 T cell receptor beta chains from one specimen sequenced in a study of OX40 agonist ivuxolimab in advanced cancers. TCRdb keeps only in-frame clones here, not all; method: immunoSEQ multiplex PCR. The data contain around 47,000 clones, around nine tenths of them singletons. Material: CD4+ or CD8+ T cells sorted from blood, obtained in a trial of the OX40 agonist ivuxolimab. These receptors came from an adult with an advanced solid tumor such as melanoma, head and neck, liver or kidney cancer.

This sequence joins TRBV7-9 and TRBJ1-5; 10 bases map to TRBD1. The V gene's germline CDR1 is SEHNR and CDR2 FQNEAQ (reference sequence). V gave up 6 bases and J gave up 5 bases; unmatched junction bases: 4. The CDR3 runs to 14 residues. The CDR3 sequence: CASRATGGDQPQHF. DNA for the CDR3: TGTGCCAGCAGAGCGACAGGGGGCGATCAGCCCCAGCATTTT.

The rearrangement links TRBV5-8 to TRBJ1-5, with 7 bases aligning to TRBD1. The CDR3 has 16 residues. Germline CDR1 and CDR2: SGHTS and YDEGEE. Unmatched junction bases numbered 7, after V lost 3 bases and J lost 1 base. The CDR3 region is CASSYGFRGSNQPQHF. CDR3 nucleotides: TGTGCCAGCAGCTACGGATTCAGGGGGAGCAATCAGCCCCAGCATTTT.

In its sample, this clone was seen once. The chain combines TRBV19 with TRBJ1-1; D remains ambiguous. Germline V lookup: CDR1 LNHDA, CDR2 SQIVND (reference sequence). V was trimmed by 11 bases and J by 4 bases, leaving 11 bases between them. The CDR3 covers 11 residues. CDR3 sequence (DNA): TGTGCCCTCCATCGGGGCACTGAAGCTTTCTTT. Translated, it gives CALHRGTEAFF.

The chain is built from TRBV6-6 and TRBJ2-7, with D perhaps assigned TRBD1 or TRBD2 (5 bases each). Per germline, CDR1 MNHNY and CDR2 SVGAGI (reference sequence). V lost 2 bases to trimming and J lost 2 bases, with 10 bases between them. The CDR3 has 14 amino acids. As DNA, the CDR3 is TGTGCCAGCAGTTACGCCGGGGCCGCCTACGAGCAGTACTTC. It codes for CASSYAGAAYEQYF.

The CDR3 region is CSVEDLETQYF. The CDR3 nucleotides read TGCAGCGTTGAAGATTTGGAGACCCAGTACTTC. The gene calls are TRBV29-1 and TRBJ2-5; no firm D call. Germline V gene data show CDR1 as SQVTM and CDR2 as ANQGSEA. The CDR3 sequence is 11 residues long. Trimming took off 0 bases at V and 5 bases at J, with 4 bases between the two ends. Full variable domain (remainder filled in from reference TRBV29-1 and TRBJ2-5): SAVISQKPSRDICQRGTSLTIQCQVDSQVTMMFWYRQQPGQSLTLIATANQGSEATYESGFVIDKFPISRPNLTFSTLTVSNMSPEDSSIYLCSVEDLETQYFGPGTRLLVL.

The V and J genes are TRBV2 and TRBJ2-3, with D perhaps TRBD2 (7 bases). This CDR3 comprises 16 residues. Trimming took 1 base from V and 1 from J, leaving 12 bases between them. Germline V gene sequence: CDR1 SNHLY, CDR2 FYNNEI. The CDR3 is CASSEVGGGRTDTQYF. Written as DNA, the CDR3 is TGTGCCAGCAGTGAAGTAGGCGGGGGCCGCACAGATACGCAGTATTTT.

This clone was seen only a few times. The V gene is TRBV19, the J gene TRBJ2-7, with 7 bases that match TRBD2. Germline V gene lookup returns CDR1 LNHDA and CDR2 SQIVND (reference sequence). The CDR3 has 11 residues. Trimming at V came to 9 bases and at J to 6 bases, leaving 5 bases not matched to a gene. The CDR3 region has the DNA TGTGCCAGCAAGCGGGGTTTCGAGCAGTACTTC. Its translation: CASKRGFEQYF.

The chain carries TRBV5-1 and TRBJ2-3; D perhaps matches TRBD1 (6 bases). The CDR3 has 15 amino acids. Trimming shortened V by 0 bases and J by 6 bases, and 14 bases separated the two germline ends. Per germline, CDR1 SGHRS and CDR2 YFSETQ. Written as DNA, the CDR3 is TGCGCCAGCAGCTTGGGACAGGCCGGAGCTGATACGCAGTATTTT. It encodes CASSLGQAGADTQYF.

The chain couples TRBV5-4 to TRBJ1-5; tentative D call: TRBD1 (5 bases). Between the trimmed V and J ends, which lost 3 bases and 0 bases, there was a span of 13 bases. This CDR3 has 16 residues. CDR1 SGHNT and CDR2 YYREEE come from the germline V gene (reference sequence). The DNA for the CDR3 is TGTGCCAGCAGCTCGGGACCGACCCTTAGCAATCAGCCCCAGCATTTT. Its protein product is CASSSGPTLSNQPQHF.

The chain employs TRBV27 and TRBJ2-7, with 8 bases lining up with TRBD1. The CDR3 extends over 14 amino acids. V shed 4 bases and J 3 bases; nucleotides not matched to a gene: 5. Germline assignment: CDR1 MNHEY and CDR2 SMNVEV (reference sequence). The CDR3, as DNA: TGTGCCAGCAGTTGGGAAACAGGGGGCTACGAGCAGTACTTC. Protein product: CASSWETGGYEQYF.

The rearrangement joins TRBV5-1 to TRBJ1-2; unclear D gene. The CDR3 is 14 amino acids. Trimming removed 7 bases from V and 2 bases from J, with 15 bases in between. The V gene's germline CDR1 is SGHRS and CDR2 YFSETQ. The CDR3 spells CASCPRGANYGYTF. CDR3 nucleotides: TGCGCCAGCTGCCCCCGGGGAGCCAACTATGGCTACACCTTC.

This chain links TRBV11-2 with TRBJ2-6; D is ambiguous. The CDR3 totals 15 residues. Germline values: CDR1 SGHAT, CDR2 FQNNGV. The V gene lost 5 bases and the J gene lost 4 bases, with 12 bases spanning the gap. Written as DNA, the CDR3 is TGTGCCAGCAGCCCCTCCTCGGGCGGGGCCAACGTCCTGACTTTC. Amino acids: CASSPSSGGANVLTF.

J is TRBJ2-3 and V is TRBV4-1; D is uncertain. CDR3 length: 14 residues. Trimming cost V 1 base and J 4 bases, with 9 bases left between them. From germline, CDR1 is MGHRA and CDR2 YSYEKL. CDR3 residues: CASSQGISSDTQYF. The CDR3 DNA sequence: TGCGCCAGCAGCCAAGGTATTAGTTCAGATACGCAGTATTTT.

The chain links TRBV4-1 to TRBJ1-1; maybe TRBD1 (5 bases). This CDR3 has 14 amino acids. From germline, CDR1 is MGHRA and CDR2 YSYEKL. V lost 1 base to trimming and J lost 4 bases, with 10 bases between them. The CDR3 sequence is CASSQGWGGTEAFF. For the CDR3, the DNA is TGCGCCAGCAGCCAAGGCTGGGGGGGCACTGAAGCTTTCTTT.

V usage is TRBV15 and J usage is TRBJ2-1; TRBD1 matches at 7 bases. The trim removed 1 base at V and 3 bases at J, leaving 6 bases unmatched. Germline lookup yields CDR1 LNHNV and CDR2 YYDKDF (reference sequence). The CDR3 covers 16 residues. Here the CDR3 reads CATSRGRQGYYNEQFF. The CDR3 nucleotides read TGTGCCACCAGCAGAGGTAGACAGGGATACTACAATGAGCAGTTCTTC.

The rearrangement uses TRBV23-1 and TRBJ2-4; the D is unclear. TRBV23-1 qualifies as an ORF whose function is uncertain. With 6 bases removed from V and 0 bases from J, the gap between germline ends came to 12 bases. This CDR3 region has 15 residues. CDR3 region: CASSQDILAKNIQYF. Written as DNA, the CDR3 is TGCGCCAGCAGCCAAGACATTCTAGCCAAAAACATTCAGTACTTC.

The V and J genes are TRBV7-9 and TRBJ2-1; 10 bases agree with TRBD2. The CDR3 contains 14 residues. CDR1 is SEHNR and CDR2 is FQNEAQ in the germline V gene (reference sequence). With 5 bases clipped from V and 6 bases from J, the junction kept 4 bases outside the gene matches. The CDR3 spells CASSQSGGANEQFF. CDR3 nucleotide sequence: TGTGCCAGCAGCCAGAGCGGGGGGGCCAATGAGCAGTTCTTC.

The rearrangement links TRBV6-4 to TRBJ1-1, with TRBD1 matching 8 bases. V was pared by 5 bases and J by 4 bases, with 6 bases of the junction left unmatched. The CDR3 length is 14 residues. Germline V gene data show CDR1 as MRHNA and CDR2 as SNTAGT. The CDR3 here is CASSSDREGTEAFF. CDR3 nucleotides: TGTGCCAGCAGTTCGGACAGGGAGGGCACTGAAGCTTTCTTT.

V usage is TRBV27 and J usage is TRBJ1-2, with 9 bases aligning to TRBD1. J lost 8 bases, V lost 3 bases, and 10 bases had no gene match. This CDR3 has 15 amino acids. Germline V lookup: CDR1 MNHEY, CDR2 SMNVEV (reference sequence). The CDR3 spells CASSLTGGGRGGYTF. CDR3 sequence (DNA): TGTGCCAGCAGTTTGACAGGGGGAGGCCGCGGGGGCTACACCTTC.

The rearrangement links TRBV19 to TRBJ2-1, with 8 positions matching TRBD2. The CDR3 spans 15 residues. The germline gives CDR1 LNHDA, CDR2 SQIVND (reference sequence). V dropped 10 bases and J dropped 1; count of bases not matched to a gene: 9. The CDR3 sequence is CATKSGGGSYNEQFF. The CDR3 region has the DNA TGTGCCACCAAAAGCGGGGGTGGGTCCTACAATGAGCAGTTCTTC.

The chain uses TRBV19 and TRBJ1-6, with D possibly being TRBD1 (5 bases). This CDR3 region has 13 residues. Germline V gene data show CDR1 as LNHDA and CDR2 as SQIVND (reference sequence). V was clipped by 5 bases and J by 8 bases, with 10 bases between them. CDR3 sequence: CASSGRDHSPLHF. CDR3 in DNA: TGTGCCAGTAGTGGTCGGGACCATTCACCCCTCCACTTT. Variable domain in full (rest from reference TRBV19 and TRBJ1-6): DGGITQSPKYLFRKEGQNVTLSCEQNLNHDAMYWYRQDPGQGLRLIYYSQIVNDFQKGDIAEGYSVSREKKESFPLTVTSAQKNPTAFYLCASSGRDHSPLHFGNGTRLTVT.

A single count supports this clone. The rearrangement links TRBV18 to TRBJ2-1; tentative D call: TRBD1 (5 bases). Germline-derived CDR1 and CDR2 are KGHSH and LQKENI. The V end was cut by 3 bases, the J end by 0 bases, with 9 bases between. The CDR3 is made up of 15 amino acids. Here the CDR3 DNA reads TGTGCCAGCTCACCCGACAGCCCCTCCTACAATGAGCAGTTCTTC. Its protein product is CASSPDSPSYNEQFF.

DNA for the CDR3: TGTGCCATCAGTGACCTTTTGGACAGGCCGAACACTGAAGCTTTCTTT. It yields the protein CAISDLLDRPNTEAFF. V and J are TRBV10-3 and TRBJ1-1; 7 bases match TRBD1. The V gene's germline CDR1 is ENHRY and CDR2 SYGVKD. The CDR3 sequence is 16 residues long. The trim removed 3 bases at V and 1 base at J, leaving 8 bases unmatched.